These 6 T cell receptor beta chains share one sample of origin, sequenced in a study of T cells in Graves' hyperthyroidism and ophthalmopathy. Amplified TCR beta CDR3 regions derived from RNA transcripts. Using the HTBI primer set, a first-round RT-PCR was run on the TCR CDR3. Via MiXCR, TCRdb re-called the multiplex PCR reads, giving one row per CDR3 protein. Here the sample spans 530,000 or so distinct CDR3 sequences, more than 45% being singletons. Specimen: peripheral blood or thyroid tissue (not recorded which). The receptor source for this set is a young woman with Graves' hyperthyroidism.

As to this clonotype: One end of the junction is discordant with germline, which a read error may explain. The CDR3 coding sequence is TGTGCCAGCAGCTTATCTGGCAGGGGTATTATCTATCGCTACACCTTC. It encodes CASSLSGRGIIYRYTF. The rearrangement uses TRBV11-2 and TRBJ1-2; TRBD1 is a possible D gene (6 bases). This CDR3 contains 16 residues. Germline CDR1 reads SGHAT; CDR2 reads FQNNGV.

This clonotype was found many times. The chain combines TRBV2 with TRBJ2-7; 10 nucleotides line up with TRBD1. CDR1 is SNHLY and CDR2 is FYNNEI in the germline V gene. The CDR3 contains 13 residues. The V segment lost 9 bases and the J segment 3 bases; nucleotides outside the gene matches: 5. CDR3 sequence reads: CARSGQGDYEQYF. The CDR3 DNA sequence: TGTGCCAGATCAGGACAGGGGGACTACGAGCAGTACTTC.

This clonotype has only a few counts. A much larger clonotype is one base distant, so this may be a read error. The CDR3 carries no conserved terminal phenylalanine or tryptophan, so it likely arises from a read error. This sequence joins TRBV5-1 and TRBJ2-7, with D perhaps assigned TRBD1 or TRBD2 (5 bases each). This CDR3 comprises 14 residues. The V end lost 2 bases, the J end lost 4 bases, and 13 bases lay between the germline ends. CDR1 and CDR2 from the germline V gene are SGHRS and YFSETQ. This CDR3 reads CASSFRDGEYEQYL. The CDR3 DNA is TGCGCCAGCAGCTTCCGGGACGGGGAGTACGAGCAGTACCTC.

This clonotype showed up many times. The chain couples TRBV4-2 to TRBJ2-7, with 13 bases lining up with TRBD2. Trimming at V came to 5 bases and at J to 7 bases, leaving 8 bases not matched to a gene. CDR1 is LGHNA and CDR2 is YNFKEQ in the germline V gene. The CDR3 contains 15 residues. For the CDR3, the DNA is TGTGCCAGCAGCACACTAGCGGGAGGGCCTAAGGAGCAGTACTTC. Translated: CASSTLAGGPKEQYF.

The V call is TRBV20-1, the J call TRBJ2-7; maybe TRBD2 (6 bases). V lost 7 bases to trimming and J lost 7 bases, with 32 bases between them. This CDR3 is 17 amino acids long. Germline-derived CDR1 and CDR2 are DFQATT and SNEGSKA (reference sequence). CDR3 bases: TGCAGTGGGCGGGCGCTAGCGATGCTTCCAATCCTTGAGGAGCAGTACTTC. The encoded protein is CSGRALAMLPILEEQYF.

The CDR3 bases are TGTGCCAGCGTCGACAGGGGCGCCTACGTCCTGACTTTC. Its translation: CASVDRGAYVLTF. The chain carries TRBV6-1 and TRBJ2-6; 8 nucleotides match TRBD1. Trimming cost V 8 bases and J 11 bases; bases outside gene matches: 8. There are 13 residues in the CDR3. Germline V gene sequence: CDR1 MNHNS, CDR2 SASEGT.